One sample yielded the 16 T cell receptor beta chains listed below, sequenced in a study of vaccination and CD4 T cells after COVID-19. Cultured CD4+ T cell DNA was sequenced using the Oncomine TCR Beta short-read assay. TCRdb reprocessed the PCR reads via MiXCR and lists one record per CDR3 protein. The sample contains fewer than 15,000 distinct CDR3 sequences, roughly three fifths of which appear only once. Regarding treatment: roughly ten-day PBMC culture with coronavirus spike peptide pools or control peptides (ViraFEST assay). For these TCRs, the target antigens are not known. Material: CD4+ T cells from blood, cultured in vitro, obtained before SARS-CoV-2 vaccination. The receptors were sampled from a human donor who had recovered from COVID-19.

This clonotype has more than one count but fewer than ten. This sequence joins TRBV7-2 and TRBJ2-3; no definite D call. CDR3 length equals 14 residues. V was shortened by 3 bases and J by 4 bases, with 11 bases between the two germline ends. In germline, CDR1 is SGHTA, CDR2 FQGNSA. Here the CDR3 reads CASSLVGAPDTQYF. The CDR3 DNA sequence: TGTGCCAGCAGCTTGGTGGGTGCCCCAGATACGCAGTATTTT.

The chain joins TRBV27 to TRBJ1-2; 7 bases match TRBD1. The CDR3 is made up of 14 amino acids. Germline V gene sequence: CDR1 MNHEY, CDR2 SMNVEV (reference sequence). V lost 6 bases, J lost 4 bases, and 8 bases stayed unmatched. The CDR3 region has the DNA TGTGCCAGCAGCCAACAGGGGCGCGGCTATGGCTACACCTTC. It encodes CASSQQGRGYGYTF.

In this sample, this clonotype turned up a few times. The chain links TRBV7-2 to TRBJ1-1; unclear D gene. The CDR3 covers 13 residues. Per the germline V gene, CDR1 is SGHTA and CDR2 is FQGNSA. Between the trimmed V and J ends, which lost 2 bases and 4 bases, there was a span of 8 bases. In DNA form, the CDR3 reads TGTGCCAGCAGCTTATCGGGAATCACTGAAGCTTTCTTT. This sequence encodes CASSLSGITEAFF.

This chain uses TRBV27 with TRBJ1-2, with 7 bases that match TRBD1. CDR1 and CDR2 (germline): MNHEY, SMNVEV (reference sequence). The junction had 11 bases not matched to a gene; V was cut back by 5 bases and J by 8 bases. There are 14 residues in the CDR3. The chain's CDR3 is CASSPEDRARGYTF. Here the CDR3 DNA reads TGTGCCAGCAGTCCCGAAGACAGGGCTCGCGGCTACACCTTC.

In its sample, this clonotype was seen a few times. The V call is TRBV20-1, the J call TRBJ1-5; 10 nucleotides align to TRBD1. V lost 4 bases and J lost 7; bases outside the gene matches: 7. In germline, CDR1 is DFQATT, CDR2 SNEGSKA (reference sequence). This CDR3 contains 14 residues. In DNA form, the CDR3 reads TGCAGTGCTACCACGGACAGGGGGAGACAGCCCCAGCATTTT. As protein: CSATTDRGRQPQHF.

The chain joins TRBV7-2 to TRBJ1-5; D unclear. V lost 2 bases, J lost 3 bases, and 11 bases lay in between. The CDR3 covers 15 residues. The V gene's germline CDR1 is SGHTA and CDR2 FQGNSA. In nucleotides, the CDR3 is TGTGCCAGCAGCTTAAGAGTCGGAGACAATCAGCCCCAGCATTTT. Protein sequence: CASSLRVGDNQPQHF. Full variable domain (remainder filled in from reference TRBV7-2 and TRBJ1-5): GAGVSQSPSNKVTEKGKDVELRCDPISGHTALYWYRQSLGQGLEFLIYFQGNSAPDKSGLPSDRFSAERTGGSVSTLTIQRTQQEDSAVYLCASSLRVGDNQPQHFGDGTRLSIL.

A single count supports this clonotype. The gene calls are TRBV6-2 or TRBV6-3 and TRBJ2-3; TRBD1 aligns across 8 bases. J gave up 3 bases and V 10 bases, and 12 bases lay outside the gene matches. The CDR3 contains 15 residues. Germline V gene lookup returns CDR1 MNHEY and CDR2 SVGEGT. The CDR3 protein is CATYPDRGITDTQYF. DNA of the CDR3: TGTGCCACCTATCCCGACAGGGGAATAACAGATACGCAGTATTTT.

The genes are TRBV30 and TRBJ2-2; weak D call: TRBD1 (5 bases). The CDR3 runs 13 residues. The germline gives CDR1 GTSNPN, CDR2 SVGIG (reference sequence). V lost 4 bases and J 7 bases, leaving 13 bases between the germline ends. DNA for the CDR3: TGTGCCTGGATCCGCAAGGACATCGGGGAGCTGTTTTTT. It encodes CAWIRKDIGELFF.

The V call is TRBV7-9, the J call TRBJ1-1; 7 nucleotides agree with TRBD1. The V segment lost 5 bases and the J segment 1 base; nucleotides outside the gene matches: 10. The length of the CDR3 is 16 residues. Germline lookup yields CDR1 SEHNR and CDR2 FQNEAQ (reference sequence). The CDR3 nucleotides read TGTGCCAGCAGCCTCAAGGGGGGACAGACGAACACTGAAGCTTTCTTT. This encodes CASSLKGGQTNTEAFF.

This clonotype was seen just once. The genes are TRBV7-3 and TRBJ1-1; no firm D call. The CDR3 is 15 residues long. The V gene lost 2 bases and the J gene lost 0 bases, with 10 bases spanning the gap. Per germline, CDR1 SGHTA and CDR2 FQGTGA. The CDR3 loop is CASSLYGGMNTEAFF. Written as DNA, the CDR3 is TGTGCCAGCAGCTTATACGGTGGGATGAACACTGAAGCTTTCTTT.

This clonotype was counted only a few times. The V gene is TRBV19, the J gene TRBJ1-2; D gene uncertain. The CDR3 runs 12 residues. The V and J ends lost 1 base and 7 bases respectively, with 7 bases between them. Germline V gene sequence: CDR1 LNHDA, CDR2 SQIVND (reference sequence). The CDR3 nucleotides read TGTGCCAGTAGTATAGTCGACCGTGGCTACACCTTC. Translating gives CASSIVDRGYTF.

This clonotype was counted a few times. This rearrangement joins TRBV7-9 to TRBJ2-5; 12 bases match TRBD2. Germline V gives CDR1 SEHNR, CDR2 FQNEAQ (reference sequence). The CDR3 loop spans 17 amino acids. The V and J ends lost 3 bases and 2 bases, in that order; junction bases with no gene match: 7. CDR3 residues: CASSLGLAGIPQETQYF. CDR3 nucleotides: TGTGCCAGCAGCTTGGGACTAGCGGGTATACCACAAGAGACCCAGTACTTC. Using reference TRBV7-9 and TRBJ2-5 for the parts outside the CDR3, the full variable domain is DTGVSQNPRHKITKRGQNVTFRCDPISEHNRLYWYRQTLGQGPEFLTYFQNEAQLEKSRLLSDRFSAERPKGSFSTLEIQRTEQGDSAMYLCASSLGLAGIPQETQYFGPGTRLLVL.

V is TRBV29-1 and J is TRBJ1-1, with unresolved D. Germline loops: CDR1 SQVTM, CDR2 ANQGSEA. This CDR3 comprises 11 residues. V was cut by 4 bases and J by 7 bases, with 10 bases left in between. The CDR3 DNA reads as TGCAGCGTTGTTCGGGAAATTGAAGCTTTCTTT. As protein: CSVVREIEAFF.

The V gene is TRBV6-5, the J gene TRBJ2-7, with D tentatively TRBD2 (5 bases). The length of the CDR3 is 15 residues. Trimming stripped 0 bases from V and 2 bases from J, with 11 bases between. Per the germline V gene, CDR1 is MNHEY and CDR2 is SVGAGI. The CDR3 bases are TGTGCCAGCAGTTACTCAGGAGGCCTCACCTACGAGCAGTACTTC. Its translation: CASSYSGGLTYEQYF.

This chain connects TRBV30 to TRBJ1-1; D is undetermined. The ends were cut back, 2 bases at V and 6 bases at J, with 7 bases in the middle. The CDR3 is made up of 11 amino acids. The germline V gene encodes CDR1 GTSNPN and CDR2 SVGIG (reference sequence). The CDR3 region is CAWSSPAEAFF. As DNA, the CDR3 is TGTGCCTGGAGTTCACCGGCTGAAGCTTTCTTT.

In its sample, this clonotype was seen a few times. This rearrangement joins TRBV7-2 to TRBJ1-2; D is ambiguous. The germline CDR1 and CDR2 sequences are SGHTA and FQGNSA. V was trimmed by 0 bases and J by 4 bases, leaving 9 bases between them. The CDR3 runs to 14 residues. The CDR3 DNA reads TGTGCCAGCAGCTTAGCCTCCGTCAGCTATGGCTACACCTTC. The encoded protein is CASSLASVSYGYTF. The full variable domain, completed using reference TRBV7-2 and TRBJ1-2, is GAGVSQSPSNKVTEKGKDVELRCDPISGHTALYWYRQSLGQGLEFLIYFQGNSAPDKSGLPSDRFSAERTGGSVSTLTIQRTQQEDSAVYLCASSLASVSYGYTFGSGTRLTVV.